This TCR beta chain was profiled in a study of beta chain features in type 1 diabetes. The study, taken as a whole, reports: Cells that show high TCR expression could be over-represented by cDNA sequencing. When VDJ junctions were examined, type 1 diabetes patients showed fewer insertions and more deletions.

A few counts support this clone. Its antigen remains unidentified. Expressed TCRB transcripts were sequenced after all isolated RNA was converted to cDNA. Profiling relied on immunoSEQ multiplex PCR, and the TCRdb table lists in-frame clones only, not all of them. This sample has about 340,000 clones, with around 7.6% found just once. Every single donor gave one heparinised blood draw, and these averaged about 116 mL. The sequence was obtained from a woman aged 18-29 years in good health. Input material: central memory CD4+ T cells from blood.

The CDR3 sequence: CASSKAPGLSGNEQFF. For the CDR3, the DNA is TGTGCCAGTAGTAAAGCTCCGGGACTATCAGGCAATGAGCAGTTCTTC. The chain recombines TRBV19 with TRBJ2-1; 7 bases align to TRBD2. CDR3 size: 16 residues. The ends lost 4 bases at V and 6 bases at J; junction bases unmatched: 12. Per germline, CDR1 LNHDA and CDR2 SQIVND (reference sequence).